This T cell receptor beta chain was identified during a study of OX40 agonist ivuxolimab in advanced cancers. Study-level points and caveats: Expansion of clones was among the lowest in partial responders at 0.1-3.0 mg/kg.

In the case of this clone: As yet, its antigen is unknown.

TCRdb keeps only in-frame clones here, not all; method: immunoSEQ multiplex PCR. Found here are about 49,000 clones, about 88% of them singletons; the top ten hold 0.85% to 1.2%. Trimming pared 6 bases from V and 1 base from J, leaving 9 bases between. Germline V gives CDR1 SGHTA, CDR2 FQGNSA. The CDR3 has 13 residues. Baseline, cycle 4 day 1, and cycle 7 day 1 were the blood sampling points. This chain joins TRBV7-2 and TRBJ2-5; perhaps TRBD2 as D (5 bases). The sequence was collected from an adult with an advanced solid tumor such as melanoma, head and neck, liver or kidney cancer. Sample: CD4+ or CD8+ T cells sorted from blood, taken in a trial of the OX40 agonist ivuxolimab. The CDR3 DNA sequence: TGTGCCAGCAGTTACGCGGGCCAAGAGACCCAGTACTTC. It specifies CASSYAGQETQYF.